This T cell receptor beta chain originates from a study of neoadjuvant nivolumab and ipilimumab in lung cancer. The CDR3 is 20 amino acids. J lost 3 bases, V lost 6 bases, and 18 bases had no gene match. The germline V gene has CDR1 SGHRS and CDR2 YFSETQ. Sequenced by immunoSEQ multiplex PCR; TCRdb stores in-frame clones only, minus some. The data show 25,000 to 30,000 clones, roughly four fifths seen once. Here the sequenced sample was tumor tissue, taken after neoadjuvant nivolumab, alone or with ipilimumab, at or shortly before surgery. This sequence joins TRBV5-1 and TRBJ2-3; TRBD2 aligns across 14 bases. The TCR was taken from an adult with non-small cell lung cancer. CDR3 amino acids: CASTRSQTSGRAVSTDTQYF. DNA for the CDR3: TGCGCCAGCACGCGATCCCAGACTAGCGGGAGGGCCGTTAGTACAGATACGCAGTATTTT.